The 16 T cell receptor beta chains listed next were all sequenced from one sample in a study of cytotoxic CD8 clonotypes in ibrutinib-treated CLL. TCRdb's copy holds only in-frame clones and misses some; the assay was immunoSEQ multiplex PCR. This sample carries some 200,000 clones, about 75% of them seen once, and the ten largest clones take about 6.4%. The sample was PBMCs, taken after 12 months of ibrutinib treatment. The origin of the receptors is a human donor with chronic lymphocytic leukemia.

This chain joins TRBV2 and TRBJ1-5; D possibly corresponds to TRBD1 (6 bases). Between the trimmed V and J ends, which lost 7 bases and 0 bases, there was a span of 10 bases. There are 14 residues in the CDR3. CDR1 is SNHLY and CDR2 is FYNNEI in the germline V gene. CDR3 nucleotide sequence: TGTGCCAGCAAGGGGGAGGGTAGCAATCAGCCCCAGCATTTT. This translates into CASKGEGSNQPQHF.

CDR3: CACPEGVGDYGYTF. The DNA for the CDR3 is TGTGCCTGCCCCGAGGGAGTAGGGGATTATGGCTACACCTTC. The chain recombines TRBV30 with TRBJ1-2; D is perhaps TRBD1 (5 bases). This CDR3 has 14 residues. In germline, CDR1 is GTSNPN, CDR2 SVGIG (reference sequence). V was clipped by 6 bases and J by 5 bases, with 19 bases between them.

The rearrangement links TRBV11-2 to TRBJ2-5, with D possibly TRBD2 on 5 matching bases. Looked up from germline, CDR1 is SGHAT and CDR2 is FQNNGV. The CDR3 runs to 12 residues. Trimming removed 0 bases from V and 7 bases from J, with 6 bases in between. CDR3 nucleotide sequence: TGTGCCAGCAGCTTAGATGCGGGGACCCAGTACTTC. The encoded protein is CASSLDAGTQYF.

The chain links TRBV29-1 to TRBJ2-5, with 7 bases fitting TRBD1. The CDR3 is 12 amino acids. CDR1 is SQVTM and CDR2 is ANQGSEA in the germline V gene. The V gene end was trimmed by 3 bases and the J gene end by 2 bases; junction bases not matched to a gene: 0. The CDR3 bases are TGCAGCGTTGACAGGGGGCAAGAGACCCAGTACTTC. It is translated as CSVDRGQETQYF.

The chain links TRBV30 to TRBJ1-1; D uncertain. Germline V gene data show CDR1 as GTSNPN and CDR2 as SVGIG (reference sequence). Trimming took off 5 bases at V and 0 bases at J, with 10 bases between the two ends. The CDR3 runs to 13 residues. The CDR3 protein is CAWRKSVNTEAFF. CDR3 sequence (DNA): TGTGCCTGGCGGAAGTCTGTGAACACTGAAGCTTTCTTT.

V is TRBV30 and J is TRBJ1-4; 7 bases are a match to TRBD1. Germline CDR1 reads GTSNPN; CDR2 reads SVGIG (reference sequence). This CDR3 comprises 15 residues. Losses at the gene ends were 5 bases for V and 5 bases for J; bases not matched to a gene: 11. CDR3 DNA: TGTGCCTGGGCCCTTCCGGGACAGATGAATGAAAAACTGTTTTTT. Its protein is CAWALPGQMNEKLFF.

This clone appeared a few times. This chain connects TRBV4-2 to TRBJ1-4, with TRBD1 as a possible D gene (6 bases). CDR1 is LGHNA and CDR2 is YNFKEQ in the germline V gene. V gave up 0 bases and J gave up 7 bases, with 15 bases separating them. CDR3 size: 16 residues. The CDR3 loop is CASSQDKVGGGEKLFF. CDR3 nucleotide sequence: TGTGCCAGCAGCCAAGATAAGGTTGGAGGGGGTGAAAAACTGTTTTTT.

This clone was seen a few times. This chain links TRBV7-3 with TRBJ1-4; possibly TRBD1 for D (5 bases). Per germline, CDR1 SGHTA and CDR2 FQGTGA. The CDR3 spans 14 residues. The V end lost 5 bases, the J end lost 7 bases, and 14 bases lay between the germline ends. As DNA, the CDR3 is TGTGCCAGCAGCCCCGGGGGGGTTGGTGAAAAACTGTTTTTT. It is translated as CASSPGGVGEKLFF.

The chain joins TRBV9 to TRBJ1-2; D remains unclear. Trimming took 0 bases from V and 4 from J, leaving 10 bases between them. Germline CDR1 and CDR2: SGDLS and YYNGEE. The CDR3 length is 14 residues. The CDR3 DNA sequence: TGTGCCAGCAGCGTAGATAACGGACTCTATGGCTACACCTTC. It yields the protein CASSVDNGLYGYTF.

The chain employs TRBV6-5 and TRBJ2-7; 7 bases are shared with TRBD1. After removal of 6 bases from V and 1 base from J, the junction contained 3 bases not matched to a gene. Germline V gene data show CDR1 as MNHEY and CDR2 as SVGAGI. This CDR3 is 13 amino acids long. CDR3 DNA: TGTGCCAGCAGGTCGACAGGGTCCTACGAGCAGTACTTC. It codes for CASRSTGSYEQYF.

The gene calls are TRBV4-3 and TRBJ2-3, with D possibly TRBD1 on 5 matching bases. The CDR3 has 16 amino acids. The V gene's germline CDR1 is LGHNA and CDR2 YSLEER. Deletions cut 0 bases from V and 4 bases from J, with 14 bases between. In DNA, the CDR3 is TGCGCCAGCAGCCAAGATCAACGGCAGGGCGCAGATACGCAGTATTTT. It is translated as CASSQDQRQGADTQYF.

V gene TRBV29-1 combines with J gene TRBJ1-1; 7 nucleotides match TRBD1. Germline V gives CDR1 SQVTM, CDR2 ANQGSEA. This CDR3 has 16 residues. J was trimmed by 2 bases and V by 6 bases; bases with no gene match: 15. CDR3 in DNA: TGCAGCGTCCCCGAATCTAGGGGGCCGAAAAACACTGAAGCTTTCTTT. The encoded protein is CSVPESRGPKNTEAFF.

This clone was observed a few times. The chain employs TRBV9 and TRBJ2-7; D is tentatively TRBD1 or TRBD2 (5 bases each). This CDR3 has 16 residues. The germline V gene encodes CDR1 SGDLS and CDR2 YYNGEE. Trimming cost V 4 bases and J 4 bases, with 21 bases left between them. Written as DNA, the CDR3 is TGTGCCAGCAGCCCTAGTTCCGGTCCGGGACCGTACGAGCAGTACTTC. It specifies CASSPSSGPGPYEQYF.

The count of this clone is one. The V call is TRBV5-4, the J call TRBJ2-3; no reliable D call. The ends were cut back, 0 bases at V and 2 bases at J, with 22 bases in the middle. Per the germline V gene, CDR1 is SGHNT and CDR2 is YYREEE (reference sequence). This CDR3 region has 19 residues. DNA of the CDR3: TGTGCCAGCAGCTTGGGGGCGTTGGAGCGCCTTACTACCACAGATACGCAGTATTTT. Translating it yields CASSLGALERLTTTDTQYF.

The CDR3 DNA sequence: TGCGCCAGCAGCTTGGCCGGCTCAGGAGGCTACGAGCAGTACTTC. This codes for CASSLAGSGGYEQYF. This chain connects TRBV5-1 to TRBJ2-7; possibly TRBD2 for D (5 bases). Trimming left V 0 bases short and J 3 bases short, with 13 bases between. CDR1 SGHRS and CDR2 YFSETQ come from the germline V gene. The CDR3 has 15 amino acids.

Here the CDR3 reads CASSIGLAGTVGQFF. In nucleotides, the CDR3 is TGTGCCAGCAGCATTGGACTAGCGGGTACAGTAGGGCAGTTCTTC. The chain employs TRBV11-2 and TRBJ2-1, with 11 positions matching TRBD2. The CDR3 loop spans 15 amino acids. V dropped 5 bases and J dropped 12; count of bases not matched to a gene: 12. The germline CDR1 and CDR2 sequences are SGHAT and FQNNGV.